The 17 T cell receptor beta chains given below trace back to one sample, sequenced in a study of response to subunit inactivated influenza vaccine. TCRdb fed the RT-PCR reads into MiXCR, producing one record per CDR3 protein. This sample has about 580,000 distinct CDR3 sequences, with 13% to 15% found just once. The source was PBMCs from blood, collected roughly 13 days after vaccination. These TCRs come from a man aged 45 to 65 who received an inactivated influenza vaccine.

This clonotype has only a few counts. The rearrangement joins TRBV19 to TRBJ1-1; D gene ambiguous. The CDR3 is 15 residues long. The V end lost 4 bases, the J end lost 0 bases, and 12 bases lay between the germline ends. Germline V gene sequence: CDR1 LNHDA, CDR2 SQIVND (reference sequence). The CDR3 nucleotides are TGTGCCAGTAGTACCGCGGGTAGCATGAACACTGAAGCTTTCTTT. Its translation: CASSTAGSMNTEAFF.

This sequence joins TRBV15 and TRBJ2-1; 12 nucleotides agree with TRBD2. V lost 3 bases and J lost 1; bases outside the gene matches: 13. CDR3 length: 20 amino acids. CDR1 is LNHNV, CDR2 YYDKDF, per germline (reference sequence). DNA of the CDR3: TGTGCCACCAGCAGGCCCACCCCAGGCGGACTAGCGGGATCCTACAATGAGCAGTTCTTC. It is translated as CATSRPTPGGLAGSYNEQFF.

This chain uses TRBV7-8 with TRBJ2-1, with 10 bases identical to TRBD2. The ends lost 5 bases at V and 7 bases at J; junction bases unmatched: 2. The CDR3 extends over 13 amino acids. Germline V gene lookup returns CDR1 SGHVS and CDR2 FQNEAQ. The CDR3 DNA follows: TGTGCCAGCAGCAAGACTAGCGGGAATGAGCAGTTCTTC. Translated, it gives CASSKTSGNEQFF.

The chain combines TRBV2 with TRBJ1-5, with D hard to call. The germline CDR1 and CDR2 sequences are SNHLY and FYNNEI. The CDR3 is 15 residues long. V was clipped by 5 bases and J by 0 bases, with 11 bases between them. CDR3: CASSNGPGSNQPQHF. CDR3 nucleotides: TGTGCCAGCAGTAACGGTCCGGGTAGCAATCAGCCCCAGCATTTT.

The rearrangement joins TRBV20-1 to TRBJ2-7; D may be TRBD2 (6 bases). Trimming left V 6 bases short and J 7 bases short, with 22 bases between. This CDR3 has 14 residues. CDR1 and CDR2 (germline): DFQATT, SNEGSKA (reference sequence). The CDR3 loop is CSAPKRTGVEEQYF. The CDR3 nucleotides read TGCAGTGCCCCTAAGAGGACGGGGGTGGAGGAGCAGTACTTC.

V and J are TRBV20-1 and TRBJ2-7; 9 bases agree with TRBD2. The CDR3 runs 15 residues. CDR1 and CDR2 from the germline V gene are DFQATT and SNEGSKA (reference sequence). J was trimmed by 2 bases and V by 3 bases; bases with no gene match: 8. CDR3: CSARTARGGAYEQYF. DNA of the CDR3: TGCAGTGCTAGGACGGCGCGGGGGGGAGCCTACGAGCAGTACTTC.

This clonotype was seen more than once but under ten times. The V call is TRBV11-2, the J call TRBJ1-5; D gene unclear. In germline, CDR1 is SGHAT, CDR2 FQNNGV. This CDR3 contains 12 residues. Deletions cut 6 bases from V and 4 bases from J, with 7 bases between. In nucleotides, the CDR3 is TGTGCCAGCAGTAGGGAGAATCAGCCCCAGCATTTT. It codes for CASSRENQPQHF.

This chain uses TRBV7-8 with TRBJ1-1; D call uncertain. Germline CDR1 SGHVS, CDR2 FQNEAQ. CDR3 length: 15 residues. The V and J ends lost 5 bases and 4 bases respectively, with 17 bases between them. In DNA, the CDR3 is TGTGCCAGCAGCCCCGATCTCGCATTCGGCACTGAAGCTTTCTTT. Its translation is CASSPDLAFGTEAFF.

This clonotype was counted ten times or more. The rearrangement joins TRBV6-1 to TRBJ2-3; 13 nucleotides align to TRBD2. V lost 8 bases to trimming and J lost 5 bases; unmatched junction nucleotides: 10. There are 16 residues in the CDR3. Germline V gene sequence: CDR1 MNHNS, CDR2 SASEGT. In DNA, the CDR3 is TGTGCCAGCTACTCAGGGACTAGCGGGATCGGAGATACGCAGTATTTT. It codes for CASYSGTSGIGDTQYF.

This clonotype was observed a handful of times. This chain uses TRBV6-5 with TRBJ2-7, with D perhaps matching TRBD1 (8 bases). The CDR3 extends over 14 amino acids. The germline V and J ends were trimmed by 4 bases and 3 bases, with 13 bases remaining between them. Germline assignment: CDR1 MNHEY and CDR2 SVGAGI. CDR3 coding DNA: TGTGCCAGCAGTTTCACAGGGGGGGGCTACGAGCAGTACTTC. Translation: CASSFTGGGYEQYF.

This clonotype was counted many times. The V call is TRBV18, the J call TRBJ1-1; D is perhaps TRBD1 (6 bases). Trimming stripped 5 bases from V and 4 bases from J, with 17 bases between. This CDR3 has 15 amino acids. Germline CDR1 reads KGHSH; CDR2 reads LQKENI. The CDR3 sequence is CASSADGGGGTEAFF. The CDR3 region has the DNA TGTGCCAGCTCAGCAGATGGGGGGGGCGGCACTGAAGCTTTCTTT. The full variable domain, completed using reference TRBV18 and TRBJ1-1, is NAGVMQNPRHLVRRRGQEARLRCSPMKGHSHVYWYRQLPEEGLKFMVYLQKENIIDESGMPKERFSAEFPKEGPSILRIQQVVRGDSAAYFCASSADGGGGTEAFFGQGTRLTVV.

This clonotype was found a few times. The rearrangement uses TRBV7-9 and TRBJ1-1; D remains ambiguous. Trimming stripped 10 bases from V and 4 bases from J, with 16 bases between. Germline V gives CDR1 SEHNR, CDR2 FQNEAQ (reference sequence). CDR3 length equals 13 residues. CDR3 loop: CATKLPGGTEAFF. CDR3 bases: TGTGCCACCAAGCTCCCCGGCGGCACTGAAGCTTTCTTT.

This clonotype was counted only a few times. CDR3 sequence reads: CASSTGVGNSPLHF. Here the CDR3 DNA reads TGCGCCAGCAGTACAGGGGTCGGTAATTCACCCCTCCACTTT. This chain joins TRBV10-1 and TRBJ1-6, with 7 bases identical to TRBD1. This CDR3 is built from 14 residues. Trimming took 5 bases from V and 6 from J; bases not matched to a gene: 4. Germline CDR1 WNHNN, CDR2 SYGVQD (reference sequence).

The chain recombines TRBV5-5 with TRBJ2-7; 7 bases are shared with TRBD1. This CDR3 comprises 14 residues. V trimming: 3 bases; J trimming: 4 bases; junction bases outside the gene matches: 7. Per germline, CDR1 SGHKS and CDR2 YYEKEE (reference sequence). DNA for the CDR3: TGTGCCAGCAGCTCGGGACAGCCCCCGTACGAGCAGTACTTC. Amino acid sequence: CASSSGQPPYEQYF.

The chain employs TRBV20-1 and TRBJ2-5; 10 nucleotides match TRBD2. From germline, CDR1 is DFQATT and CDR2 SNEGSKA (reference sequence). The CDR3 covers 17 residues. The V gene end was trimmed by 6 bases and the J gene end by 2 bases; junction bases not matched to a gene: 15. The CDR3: CSATSPAGGPGQETQYF. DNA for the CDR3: TGCAGTGCCACTTCCCCAGCGGGGGGGCCGGGGCAAGAGACCCAGTACTTC.

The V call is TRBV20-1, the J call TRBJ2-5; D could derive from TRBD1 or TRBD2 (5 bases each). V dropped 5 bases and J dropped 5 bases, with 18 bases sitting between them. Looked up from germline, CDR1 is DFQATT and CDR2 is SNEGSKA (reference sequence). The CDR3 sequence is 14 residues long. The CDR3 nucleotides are TGCAGTGCTCGGGCAGGGAGATTTCTTGAGACCCAGTACTTC. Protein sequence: CSARAGRFLETQYF.

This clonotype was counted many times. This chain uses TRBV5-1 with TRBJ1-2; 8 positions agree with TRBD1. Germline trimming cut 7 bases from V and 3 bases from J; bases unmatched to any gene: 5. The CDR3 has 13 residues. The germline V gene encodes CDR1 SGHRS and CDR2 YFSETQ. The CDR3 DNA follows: TGCGCCAGCGGGCCAGGGGGCTACTATGGCTACACCTTC. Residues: CASGPGGYYGYTF. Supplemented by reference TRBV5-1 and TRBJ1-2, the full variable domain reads KAGVTQTPRYLIKTRGQQVTLSCSPISGHRSVSWYQQTPGQGLQFLFEYFSETQRNKGNFPGRFSGRQFSNSRSEMNVSTLELGDSALYLCASGPGGYYGYTFGSGTRLTVV.